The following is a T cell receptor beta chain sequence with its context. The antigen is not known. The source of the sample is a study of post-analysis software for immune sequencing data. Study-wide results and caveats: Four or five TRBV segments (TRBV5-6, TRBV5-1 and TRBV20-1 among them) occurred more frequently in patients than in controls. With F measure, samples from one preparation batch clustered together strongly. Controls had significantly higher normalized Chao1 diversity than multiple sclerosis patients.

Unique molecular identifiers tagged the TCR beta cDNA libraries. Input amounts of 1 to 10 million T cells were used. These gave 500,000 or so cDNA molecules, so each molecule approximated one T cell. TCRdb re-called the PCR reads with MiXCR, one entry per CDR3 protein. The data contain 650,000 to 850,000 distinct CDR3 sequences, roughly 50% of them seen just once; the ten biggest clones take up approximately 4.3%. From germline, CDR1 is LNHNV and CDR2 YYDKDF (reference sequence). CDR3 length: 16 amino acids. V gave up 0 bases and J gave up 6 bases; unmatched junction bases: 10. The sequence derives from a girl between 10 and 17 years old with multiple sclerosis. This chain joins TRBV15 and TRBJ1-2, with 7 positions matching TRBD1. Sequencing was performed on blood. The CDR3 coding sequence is TGTGCCACCAGCAGAGATAGGACAGGCCTCGATGATGGCTACACCTTC. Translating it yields CATSRDRTGLDDGYTF.